These T cell receptor beta chains were read from a single sample in a study of T cells in localized non-small cell lung cancer. Using immunoSEQ multiplex PCR, the repertoire was profiled, and TCRdb retains in-frame clones only, with some absent. Of thousands of clones in the sample, around 20% were seen once. The material sequenced was lung tumor tissue, taken before any cancer treatment. These TCRs come from a male donor older than 55 with stage I lung adenocarcinoma. The CDR3 runs from the conserved cysteine through the conserved F or W. A D gene is named only where the DNA matches it firmly. Size is omitted from some rows. Given values are once, few, many or a class for expanded clones.

v_call	j_call	clone_size	cdr3_length	d_call	cdr3_nt	cdr3_aa
TRBV11-3	TRBJ2-7	few	14	.	TGTGCCAGCAGCTCGGGACATGCATGGTACGAGCAGTACTTC	CASSSGHAWYEQYF
TRBV11-3	TRBJ2-1	.	16	TRBD2	TGTGCCAGCAGCTTCCTAGCGGGGAGGGACTACAATGAGCAGTTCTTC	CASSFLAGRDYNEQFF
TRBV6-1	TRBJ2-7	.	15	TRBD2	TGTGCCAGCAGTGAAGACCTAGCGGCACCCTACGAGCAGTACTTC	CASSEDLAAPYEQYF
TRBV5-1	TRBJ1-1	.	14	.	TGCGCCAGCAGCTTGGATTCCAGGGACGCTGAAGCTTTCTTT	CASSLDSRDAEAFF
TRBV14	TRBJ2-1	.	17	.	TGTGCCAGCAGCCACGACATGGGCGGTTCATCCTACAATGAGCAGTTCTTC	CASSHDMGGSSYNEQFF
TRBV5-1	TRBJ2-3	few	15	TRBD2	TGCGCCAGCAGCTTGGCTGGGGGGGTTACAGATACGCAGTATTTT	CASSLAGGVTDTQYF
TRBV6-8	TRBJ1-2	few	14	.	TGTGCCAGCAGTTACTATGCAGGGAACTATGGCTACACCTTC	CASSYYAGNYGYTF
TRBV28	TRBJ1-1	.	16	.	TGTGCCAGCAGTATTCCCCGTGAGGGGTTAGGGACTGAAGCTTTCTTT	CASSIPREGLGTEAFF
TRBV11-3	TRBJ2-3	few	15	TRBD1	TGTGCCAGCAGCCCGGGACAGGTCATGGCGGATACGCAGTATTTT	CASSPGQVMADTQYF
TRBV6-8	TRBJ2-7	few	12	.	TGTGCCAGCGATCTGGCCGGGGGCGAGCAGTACTTC	CASDLAGGEQYF
TRBV11-3	TRBJ2-5	few	15	TRBD2	TGTGCCAGCAGCTCGGGACTAGCGGGGGAAGAGACCCAGTACTTC	CASSSGLAGEETQYF
TRBV29-1	TRBJ2-3	.	12	.	TGCAGCGTTGTGCAGGGCCCAGGTACGCAGTATTTT	CSVVQGPGTQYF
TRBV11-3	TRBJ1-2	few	14	.	TGTGCCAGCAGCTTAGGGGGGTTGAACTATGGCTACACCTTC	CASSLGGLNYGYTF
TRBV30	TRBJ1-2	.	13	.	TGTGCCTGGATTGATGTCGTCTGGAATGGCTACACCTTC	CAWIDVVWNGYTF
TRBV6-8	TRBJ2-1	few	15	.	TGTGCCAGCACCCAGGTGTGGCAGGGTGGGAATGAGCAGTTCTTC	CASTQVWQGGNEQFF